These T cell receptor beta chains were read from a single sample in a study of beta chain features in type 1 diabetes. Profiled with immunoSEQ multiplex PCR; TCRdb holds only in-frame clones, not every one. The sample has a few hundred thousand clones, about 13% seen once. The sequencing sample was made of naive CD4+ T cells from blood. All receptors derive from a woman aged 18-30 years with type 1 diabetes. CDR3s include the opening cysteine and the closing phenylalanine or tryptophan. A D gene is named only where the DNA matches it firmly. Clone size is not always given. Where it is, it says once, few, many or a class for expanded clones.

CDR3 length	J gene	D gene	V gene	clone size	CDR3 protein	CDR3 DNA
14	TRBJ1-1	.	TRBV6-6	.	CASSDTGMNTEAFF	TGTGCCAGCAGTGATACAGGGATGAACACTGAAGCTTTCTTT
16	TRBJ1-3	.	TRBV9	once	CASSVGSGKFGNTIYF	TGTGCCAGCAGCGTCGGCTCGGGGAAGTTTGGAAACACCATATATTTT
14	TRBJ2-7	.	TRBV6-5	.	CASSEGLGSYEQYF	TGTGCCAGCAGTGAAGGCCTAGGCTCCTACGAGCAGTACTTC
15	TRBJ2-1	TRBD2	TRBV11-2	.	CASSPGLAGYNEQFF	TGTGCCAGCAGCCCGGGACTAGCGGGCTACAATGAGCAGTTCTTC
14	TRBJ2-1	TRBD2	TRBV29-1	few	CSVVVAGAGNEQFF	TGCAGCGTTGTAGTAGCGGGAGCGGGGAATGAGCAGTTCTTC
13	TRBJ1-5	.	TRBV19	.	CASSIQGGQPQHF	TGTGCCAGTAGTATACAGGGAGGTCAGCCCCAGCATTTT
15	TRBJ2-5	TRBD2	TRBV5-1	.	CASSPLAGSQETQYF	TGCGCCAGCAGCCCCTTAGCGGGAAGCCAAGAGACCCAGTACTTC
14	TRBJ2-6	.	TRBV29-1	.	CSALGVAGANVLTF	TGCAGTGCTCTCGGGGTTGCTGGGGCCAACGTCCTGACTTTC
13	TRBJ2-3	TRBD2	TRBV19	.	CASQGLAGYTQYF	TGTGCCAGCCAGGGCCTAGCGGGATATACGCAGTATTTT
13	TRBJ1-5	.	TRBV7-9	once	CASSSTGDQPQHF	TGTGCCAGCAGCTCTACGGGTGATCAGCCCCAGCATTTT
20	TRBJ2-3	.	TRBV18	.	CASSPPPLWPGDRSTDTQYF	TGTGCCAGCTCACCACCGCCCCTGTGGCCGGGGGACCGGAGCACAGATACGCAGTATTTT
14	TRBJ2-5	.	TRBV28	.	CASSPSPYQETQYF	TGTGCCAGCAGTCCCTCCCCGTACCAAGAGACCCAGTACTTC
13	TRBJ2-7	TRBD2	TRBV30	few	CAWSRGGVYEQYF	TGTGCCTGGAGTCGCGGGGGTGTCTACGAGCAGTACTTC
15	TRBJ2-4	.	TRBV2	.	CASRRADLAKNIQYF	TGTGCCAGCAGGAGGGCAGATCTAGCCAAAAACATTCAGTACTTC
20	TRBJ2-6	TRBD1	TRBV12-5	few	CASGLPRVGQGNSGANVLTF	TGTGCTAGTGGTCTACCTAGGGTGGGACAGGGGAACTCTGGGGCCAACGTCCTGACTTTC
15	TRBJ1-5	TRBD1	TRBV28	.	CASSDGQGRGQPQHF	TGTGCCAGCAGTGACGGACAGGGAAGAGGACAGCCCCAGCATTTT
14	TRBJ2-5	TRBD2	TRBV11-3	.	CASSSVGGRETQYF	TGTGCCAGCAGCTCCGTGGGAGGGAGGGAGACCCAGTACTTC
13	TRBJ1-3	TRBD1	TRBV30	few	CAWEQGAGNTIYF	TGTGCCTGGGAACAGGGGGCTGGAAACACCATATATTTT
13	TRBJ1-5	.	TRBV28	.	CASSFYRDQPQHF	TGTGCCAGCAGTTTTTACAGGGACCAGCCCCAGCATTTT
14	TRBJ1-1	TRBD1	TRBV4-1	.	CASSPGQVWTEAFF	TGCGCCAGCAGCCCGGGACAGGTCTGGACTGAAGCTTTCTTT
18	TRBJ2-3	.	TRBV28	few	CASSLRWPAGSSTDTQYF	TGTGCCAGCAGTTTAAGATGGCCGGCGGGGTCTAGCACAGATACGCAGTATTTT
14	TRBJ2-1	.	TRBV5-4	.	CASSRKTGYNEQFF	TGTGCCAGCAGCCGCAAAACAGGGTACAATGAGCAGTTCTTC
14	TRBJ1-2	.	TRBV4-3	.	CASSQEPGPYGYTF	TGCGCCAGCAGCCAAGAACCAGGGCCTTATGGCTACACCTTC
13	TRBJ1-2	.	TRBV2	.	CASTVEENYGYTF	TGTGCCAGCACTGTGGAGGAAAACTATGGCTACACCTTC
16	TRBJ2-2	.	TRBV7-2	.	CASSPPRGRATGELFF	TGTGCCAGCAGCCCCCCCCGAGGGCGTGCCACCGGGGAGCTGTTTTTT
14	TRBJ2-7	.	TRBV6-1	.	CASIKQLVGYEQYF	TGTGCCAGCATAAAGCAACTAGTGGGCTACGAGCAGTACTTC
17	TRBJ2-7	TRBD2	TRBV5-1	.	CASSLALAGNPGAKQYF	TGCGCCAGCAGCTTGGCCCTAGCGGGGAACCCCGGGGCGAAGCAGTACTTC
14	TRBJ2-2	.	TRBV7-2	few	CASSLVAPTGELFF	TGTGCCAGCAGCTTAGTAGCGCCCACCGGGGAGCTGTTTTTT
16	TRBJ2-3	TRBD2	TRBV29-1	.	CSVEGRGSGVPDTQYF	TGCAGCGTTGAAGGGCGCGGAAGCGGGGTCCCAGATACGCAGTATTTT
15	TRBJ2-7	TRBD2	TRBV5-1	few	CASSLGSGSAYEQYF	TGCGCCAGCAGCTTGGGTAGCGGGAGCGCCTACGAGCAGTACTTC
15	TRBJ2-5	TRBD2	TRBV30	.	CAWNRLAGGGETQYF	TGTGCCTGGAATCGACTAGCGGGAGGGGGAGAGACCCAGTACTTC
16	TRBJ2-3	TRBD2	TRBV18	few	CASSFRLADSTDTQYF	TGTGCCAGCTCATTCAGACTAGCGGATAGCACAGATACGCAGTATTTT
14	TRBJ2-1	.	TRBV5-4	few	CASSFDRLYNEQFF	TGTGCCAGCAGCTTCGACAGGTTATACAATGAGCAGTTCTTC
14	TRBJ2-7	.	TRBV19	.	CASSGGLRTYEQYF	TGTGCCAGTAGTGGGGGACTTAGGACCTACGAGCAGTACTTC
13	TRBJ1-1	.	TRBV6-5	.	CASSWTENTEAFF	TGTGCCAGCAGTTGGACAGAGAACACTGAAGCTTTCTTT
19	TRBJ2-7	.	TRBV28	.	CASSLGGYTPVSYTREQYF	TGTGCCAGCAGTTTAGGTGGCTACACCCCGGTTAGCTACACCCGCGAGCAGTACTTC
16	TRBJ2-1	TRBD2	TRBV7-2	.	CASTVSGATSHNEQFF	TGTGCCAGCACCGTAAGCGGGGCTACATCCCACAATGAGCAGTTCTTC
13	TRBJ2-1	.	TRBV11-2	few	CASSLGVPEEQFF	TGTGCCAGCAGCTTAGGGGTCCCGGAGGAGCAGTTCTTC
16	TRBJ2-1	TRBD2	TRBV11-2	few	CASSLRSSGMEDEQFF	TGTGCCAGCAGCTTAAGGAGTAGCGGGATGGAGGATGAGCAGTTCTTC
13	TRBJ2-1	TRBD2	TRBV19	few	CATSGLEWNEQFF	TGTGCCACCTCTGGACTAGAATGGAATGAGCAGTTCTTC
14	TRBJ1-1	TRBD1	TRBV6-6	.	CAISNRGQNTEAFF	TGTGCCATATCAAACAGGGGCCAGAACACTGAAGCTTTCTTT
16	TRBJ2-1	.	TRBV7-2	.	CASSPRGPTGDNEQFF	TGTGCCAGCAGCCCCCGCGGACCCACGGGGGACAATGAGCAGTTCTTC
14	TRBJ2-1	TRBD2	TRBV30	few	CAWRRSGRAVEQFF	TGTGCCTGGAGGAGGAGCGGGAGGGCCGTTGAGCAGTTCTTC
15	TRBJ1-5	.	TRBV21-1	.	CASSKGQGLWQPQHF	TGTGCCAGCAGCAAGGGACAGGGGCTTTGGCAGCCCCAGCATTTT
15	TRBJ2-4	TRBD1	TRBV28	few	CASSLPGQGKNIQYF	TGTGCCAGCAGTCTTCCGGGACAGGGCAAAAACATTCAGTACTTC
16	TRBJ2-1	TRBD2	TRBV5-1	few	CASSLAPTSGSNEQFF	TGCGCCAGCAGCTTGGCCCCAACTAGCGGGAGTAATGAGCAGTTCTTC
16	TRBJ2-1	TRBD2	TRBV7-9	.	CASPGTSGSRHNEQFF	TGTGCCAGCCCCGGGACTAGCGGGAGTAGACACAATGAGCAGTTCTTC
14	TRBJ2-2	.	TRBV6-1	.	CASTPQGGPGELFF	TGTGCCAGCACCCCCCAGGGGGGCCCCGGGGAGCTGTTTTTT
14	TRBJ2-7	.	TRBV2	.	CASSERDTFYEQYF	TGTGCCAGCAGTGAACGGGACACCTTCTACGAGCAGTACTTC
11	TRBJ2-3	.	TRBV5-6	.	CASSIADTQYF	TGTGCCAGCAGCATAGCTGATACGCAGTATTTT
11	TRBJ2-7	.	TRBV20-1	.	CSARNSYEQYF	TGCAGTGCTAGGAACAGCTATGAGCAGTACTTC
12	TRBJ2-5	.	TRBV7-6	few	CASSFYQETQYF	TGTGCCAGCAGCTTCTACCAAGAGACCCAGTACTTC